A single sample gave rise to the 17 T cell receptor beta chains below, sequenced in a study of blood T cell repertoires in COVID-19. Method: immunoSEQ multiplex PCR; TCRdb's copy keeps in-frame clones and lacks some. This repertoire shows some 420,000 clones, 80% to 90% found once; its top ten account for about 1.1%. Sequencing input: PBMCs or T cells enriched from blood (not recorded which). These receptors all stem from a man aged 30 to 39 who had recovered from COVID-19.

The chain uses TRBV3-1 (or the pseudogene TRBV3-2) and TRBJ2-1; 11 bases line up with TRBD1. V lost 8 bases, J lost 7 bases, and 7 bases stayed unmatched. Germline CDR1 reads LGHDT; CDR2 reads YNNKEL (reference sequence). The CDR3 has 14 residues. The CDR3 DNA is TGTGCCAGCGAAGGACAGGGGGCCCCAAATGAGCAGTTCTTC. Encoded protein: CASEGQGAPNEQFF.

This clone was detected once. The J gene is TRBJ1-5, the V gene TRBV3-1 (or the pseudogene TRBV3-2), with D possibly being TRBD1 (6 bases). In germline, CDR1 is LGHDT, CDR2 YNNKEL (reference sequence). The CDR3 runs 15 residues. Trimming stripped 1 base from V and 7 bases from J, with 14 bases between. CDR3 sequence (DNA): TGTGCCAGCAGCCAAGGTCCCAGGGGTGGCCAGCCCCAGCATTTT. Its protein product is CASSQGPRGGQPQHF.

This clone has just one count. V gene TRBV9 combines with J gene TRBJ1-5; unclear D gene. CDR1 is SGDLS, CDR2 YYNGEE, per germline. CDR3 length: 13 amino acids. V lost 0 bases and J lost 6, with 7 bases in between. The CDR3: CASSVGFSQPQHF. The CDR3 DNA sequence: TGTGCCAGCAGCGTAGGTTTCAGTCAGCCCCAGCATTTT.

The chain carries TRBV12-3 or TRBV12-4 and TRBJ1-1; D gene unclear. Trimming pared 5 bases from V and 6 bases from J, leaving 13 bases between. This CDR3 is 13 amino acids long. The CDR3 nucleotides read TGTGCCAGCAGTCCAATGGGGAGTTCTGAAGCTTTCTTT. Translated, it gives CASSPMGSSEAFF.

The chain couples TRBV7-6 to TRBJ1-6, with 10 positions matching TRBD1. Germline V gene lookup returns CDR1 SGHVS and CDR2 FNYEAQ. The CDR3 runs 17 residues. With 2 bases clipped from V and 8 bases from J, the junction kept 9 bases outside the gene matches. CDR3 loop: CASSLKAGTGVYSPLHF. CDR3 sequence (DNA): TGTGCCAGCAGCTTAAAGGCCGGGACAGGGGTGTATTCACCCCTCCACTTT.

The rearrangement links TRBV3-1 (or the pseudogene TRBV3-2) to TRBJ1-2; 7 bases are shared with TRBD1. CDR3 size: 16 residues. V was pared by 0 bases and J by 2 bases, with 6 bases of the junction left unmatched. Germline V CDR1 and CDR2: LGHDT, YNNKEL (reference sequence). CDR3 region: CASSQDAAGGNYGYTF. The CDR3 DNA reads TGTGCCAGCAGCCAAGATGCGGCAGGGGGAAACTATGGCTACACCTTC.

The chain combines TRBV7-8 with TRBJ1-4; D is ambiguous. There are 15 residues in the CDR3. Germline assignment: CDR1 SGHVS and CDR2 FQNEAQ. Trimming took off 2 bases at V and 4 bases at J, with 11 bases between the two ends. CDR3 bases: TGTGCCAGCAGCTTACCCTATGTCGGTAATGAAAAACTGTTTTTT. Translating gives CASSLPYVGNEKLFF.

The chain combines TRBV7-8 with TRBJ1-3, with a possible D match to TRBD1 (5 bases). This CDR3 has 19 residues. Germline-derived CDR1 and CDR2 are SGHVS and FQNEAQ. Trimming removed 4 bases at V and 0 bases at J, with 22 bases between. Here the CDR3 DNA reads TGTGCCAGCAGCTCGAGACCCCTTACACAGGTGGGCTCTGGAAACACCATATATTTT. Encoded protein: CASSSRPLTQVGSGNTIYF.

The V gene is TRBV7-2, the J gene TRBJ2-3; TRBD2 is a possible D gene (5 bases). Germline CDR1 reads SGHTA; CDR2 reads FQGNSA. V lost 6 bases, J lost 3 bases, and 10 bases lay in between. CDR3 length: 13 residues. The CDR3 region has the DNA TGTGCCAGCAGGGCTACGGGGACAGATACGCAGTATTTT. Translating it yields CASRATGTDTQYF.

J is TRBJ2-1 and V is TRBV5-1; 11 positions match TRBD2. This CDR3 contains 19 residues. Germline CDR1 and CDR2: SGHRS and YFSETQ. J lost 4 bases, V lost 3 bases, and 15 bases had no gene match. CDR3 in amino acids: CASSSLAKVLAGAYNEQFF. DNA of the CDR3: TGCGCCAGCAGCTCCTTAGCTAAAGTACTAGCGGGAGCTTACAATGAGCAGTTCTTC.

The J gene is TRBJ1-5, the V gene TRBV12-3 or TRBV12-4, with unresolved D. This CDR3 region has 12 residues. V was trimmed by 6 bases and J by 4 bases, leaving 7 bases between them. This chain's CDR3 is CASSLTNQPQHF. CDR3 DNA: TGTGCCAGCAGCCTGACTAATCAGCCCCAGCATTTT.

As DNA, the CDR3 is TGTGCCAGTAGTATAGAGCCGGGACAGGGGGCAAATCAGCCCCAGCATTTT. It codes for CASSIEPGQGANQPQHF. V and J are TRBV19 and TRBJ1-5; TRBD1 aligns across 12 bases. The CDR3 totals 17 residues. Germline CDR1 reads LNHDA; CDR2 reads SQIVND (reference sequence). With 0 bases clipped from V and 4 bases from J, the junction kept 4 bases outside the gene matches.

The chain uses TRBV28 and TRBJ1-5; tentative D call: TRBD1 (5 bases). V lost 8 bases and J lost 9, with 14 bases in between. Germline CDR1 reads MDHEN; CDR2 reads SYDVKM. This CDR3 has 12 amino acids. Here the CDR3 reads CASLRGRGPQHF. The CDR3 bases are TGTGCCAGCCTTAGGGGCCGTGGGCCCCAGCATTTT.

The count of this clone is one. The chain recombines TRBV19 with TRBJ1-1, with no clear D. Germline V lookup: CDR1 LNHDA, CDR2 SQIVND (reference sequence). V was shortened by 1 base and J by 0 bases, with 12 bases between the two germline ends. The CDR3 contains 16 residues. The CDR3 DNA reads TGTGCCAGTAGTATAGTGGCAGCGTTAATGAACACTGAAGCTTTCTTT. Translation: CASSIVAALMNTEAFF.

This chain joins TRBV6-5 and TRBJ2-1, with 11 bases matching TRBD2. Trimming cost V 6 bases and J 5 bases; bases outside gene matches: 6. Germline loops: CDR1 MNHEY, CDR2 SVGAGI. The CDR3 extends over 15 amino acids. The CDR3 region is CASSVSGRVNNEQFF. The CDR3 DNA reads as TGTGCCAGCAGCGTTAGCGGGAGGGTGAACAATGAGCAGTTCTTC.

This clone was detected once. The V and J genes are TRBV6-4 and TRBJ2-2; 8 positions match TRBD2. In germline, CDR1 is MRHNA, CDR2 SNTAGT. With V trimmed by 0 bases and J by 3 bases, 0 bases remained unmatched. The length of the CDR3 is 15 residues. Here the CDR3 reads CASSDSGLDTGELFF. The CDR3 DNA reads TGTGCCAGCAGTGACTCGGGACTAGACACCGGGGAGCTGTTTTTT.

The chain combines TRBV7-2 with TRBJ1-2; possibly TRBD1 for D (6 bases). V was trimmed by 5 bases and J by 0 bases, leaving 10 bases between them. CDR3 size: 14 residues. Germline CDR1 is SGHTA and CDR2 is FQGNSA. The CDR3 sequence: CASSLYRANYGYTF. The CDR3 region has the DNA TGTGCCAGCAGCCTGTACAGGGCTAACTATGGCTACACCTTC. The full variable domain, its missing parts supplied by reference TRBV7-2 and TRBJ1-2, is GAGVSQSPSNKVTEKGKDVELRCDPISGHTALYWYRQSLGQGLEFLIYFQGNSAPDKSGLPSDRFSAERTGGSVSTLTIQRTQQEDSAVYLCASSLYRANYGYTFGSGTRLTVV.